The present entry profiles one T cell receptor beta chain with its context. Its antigen is currently unknown. This CDR3 is built from 11 residues. Trimming left V 3 bases short and J 12 bases short, with 9 bases between. Germline values: CDR1 ENHRY, CDR2 SYGVKD. This specimen belongs to a study of cytomegalovirus exposure and HLA in healthy donors. Method: immunoSEQ multiplex PCR; TCRdb's copy keeps in-frame clones and lacks some. The data show 200,000 to 250,000 clones, roughly 87% seen once. General study findings and limits: It was reportedly the case that the classifier diagnosed cytomegalovirus status with high specificity and sensitivity.

From the roughly 110-subject validation cohort, which was separate from the roughly 690-subject first cohort, the donors were drawn. The receptor was derived from a man aged 18 to 30 in good health and CMV-seropositive. V usage is TRBV10-3 and J usage is TRBJ2-1; D uncertain. The sequenced sample consisted of PBMCs. The CDR3 sequence is CAISDVVGQFF. CDR3 DNA: TGTGCCATCAGTGATGTAGTCGGGCAGTTCTTC.